This TCR beta chain was identified during a study of response to subunit inactivated influenza vaccine (dated by TCRdb to 2016 to 2019). About the investigation overall: Deep quantitative T cell receptor repertoire profiling was used in the study to track responses to a trivalent subunit inactivated influenza vaccine.

The library came from RT-PCR. These reads were obtained on an Illumina HiSeq 2500. The public reads were reprocessed in TCRdb via fastp at Q25 and MiXCR, keeping in-frame beta chains. Identical CDR3 proteins give one entry, which carries the most common genes and DNA. The sample contains approximately 520,000 distinct CDR3 sequences, about 15% of them found a single time. The ten largest account for approximately 3% of the sample. Overall study results and their limits: According to the authors, only a limited number of new T cells may be recruited by each seasonal influenza vaccination.

In the case of this clonotype: It has no known antigen specificity. Qualities for individual bases were not recorded, and no much larger clone is one base off.

The germline V gene provides CDR1 SGHDT and CDR2 YYEEEE. The CDR3 starts with the cysteine, ends with the phenylalanine, and has 14 residues. The sequence is cut down to CDR3 DNA, 42 bases in frame from base 1. V is pruned by 1 base and J by 5 bases, leaving 5 bases of the junction without a gene match. The receptor chain draws on TRBV5-6 and TRBJ2-7, with TRBD1 identical over 8 junction bases. The source is a man between 45 and 75 years old who received an inactivated influenza vaccine. Donor details come from another sample of the same person, matched by shared clones. The sequencing here drew on CD4+ T cells sorted from PBMCs, taken roughly 24 months after vaccination. The sequenced DNA: TGTGCCAGCAGCTTGTCGGACAGGGAAGACGAGCAGTACTTC. It translates as CASSLSDREDEQYF.